This section outlines one T cell receptor (beta chain) sequence together with its context. The antigen remains unidentified. The data were obtained in a study of cytomegalovirus exposure and HLA in healthy donors. Background on the study: In a later analysis, the roughly 120 validation repertoires were reported to have used the same platform as the approximately 700 first-cohort repertoires.

Trimming cost V 0 bases and J 5 bases; bases outside gene matches: 3. Germline CDR1 MNHEY, CDR2 SVGAGI. This CDR3 region has 15 residues. Study findings and constraints: TCR beta chains numbering more than 150 were designated cytomegalovirus-associated.

The repertoire was sequenced with immunoSEQ multiplex PCR; TCRdb's copy has only in-frame clones and lacks some. Of some 250,000 clones in the sample, roughly 87% are singletons; the top ten hold 3.1%. The clonotype originates from a woman in her 30s in good health and CMV-seronegative. Input material: PBMCs. The chain is built from TRBV6-5 and TRBJ2-1; 8 positions match TRBD2. CDR3 DNA sequence: TGTGCCAGCAGTTACTCTGGCGGGAGGAACAATGAGCAGTTCTTC. The encoded protein is CASSYSGGRNNEQFF.